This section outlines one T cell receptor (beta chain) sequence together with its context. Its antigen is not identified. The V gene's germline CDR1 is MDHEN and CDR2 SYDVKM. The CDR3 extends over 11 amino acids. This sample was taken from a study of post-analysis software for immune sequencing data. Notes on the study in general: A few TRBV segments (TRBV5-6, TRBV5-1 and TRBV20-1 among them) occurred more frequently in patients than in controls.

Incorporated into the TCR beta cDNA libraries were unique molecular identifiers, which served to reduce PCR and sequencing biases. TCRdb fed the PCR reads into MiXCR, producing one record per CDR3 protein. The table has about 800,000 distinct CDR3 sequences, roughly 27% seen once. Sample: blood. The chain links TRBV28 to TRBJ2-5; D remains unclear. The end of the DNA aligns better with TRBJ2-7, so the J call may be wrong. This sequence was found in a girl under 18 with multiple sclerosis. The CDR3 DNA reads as TGTGCCAGCAGTTTATCAAACGAGCAGTACTTC. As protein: CASSLSNEQYF.